The clone carrying this T cell receptor beta chain was found once. The data stem from a study of memory CD8 T cells in hepatitis C reinfection. About the research overall: Between 55 and 20 weeks before reinfection detection, pre-reinfection samples were drawn.

Germline lookup yields CDR1 MNHEY and CDR2 SMNVEV (reference sequence). Trimming cost V 2 bases and J 1 base, with 8 bases left between them. This CDR3 contains 15 residues. As for time point: pre-reinfection, 55 to 20 weeks before reinfection detection. No in vitro expansion preceded TCR sequencing of the sorted cells. Total naive CD8 T cells were sorted as viable CD3+ CD8+ CD45RO- cells from a couple of donors. This table comes from immunoSEQ multiplex PCR, and its TCRdb copy is limited to in-frame clones, with some not included. The top ten hold about 20% of the sample, which has 5,800 or so clones, 85% to 90% seen once.

This TCR was recovered from a man aged 45-60 years with hepatitis C virus infection. The sample was naive CD8+ T cells sorted from blood. The rearrangement links TRBV27 to TRBJ2-2, with D tentatively TRBD2 (6 bases). CDR3 amino acids: CASSLVAENTGELFF. The CDR3, as DNA: TGTGCCAGCAGTTTAGTAGCGGAGAACACCGGGGAGCTGTTTTTT.